The 6 T cell receptor beta chains listed next were all sequenced from one sample in a study of blood T cell repertoires in COVID-19. Assay used: immunoSEQ multiplex PCR; TCRdb lists only in-frame clones, some missing. The repertoire consists of approximately 200,000 clones, with 80% to 90% occurring once and the leading ten covering 10%. The sequencing sample was made of peripheral blood. The receptors were gathered from an elderly woman with acute or convalescent COVID-19.

DNA of the CDR3: TGTGCCAGCAGTTTTCAAATGGGACAGGGGCATGGACGAGAGACCCAGTACTTC. Its protein is CASSFQMGQGHGRETQYF. The genes are TRBV28 and TRBJ2-5, with 10 bases identical to TRBD1. Germline CDR1 is MDHEN and CDR2 is SYDVKM. The CDR3 extends over 18 amino acids. V was pared by 3 bases and J by 4 bases, with 14 bases of the junction left unmatched.

The CDR3, as DNA: TGTGCCAGCAGCATGAGCGAGAGCTCCTACAATGAGCAGTTCTTC. It is translated as CASSMSESSYNEQFF. The chain uses TRBV9 and TRBJ2-1; D gene ambiguous. Per the germline V gene, CDR1 is SGDLS and CDR2 is YYNGEE. Trimming stripped 4 bases from V and 0 bases from J, with 11 bases between. This CDR3 region has 15 residues.

V is TRBV15 and J is TRBJ1-5; D gene unclear. The CDR3 sequence is 14 residues long. CDR1 and CDR2 (germline): LNHNV, YYDKDF (reference sequence). The V gene lost 3 bases and the J gene lost 0 bases, with 6 bases spanning the gap. CDR3 nucleotides: TGTGCCACCAGCAGGGACTTTAGCAATCAGCCCCAGCATTTT. Translation: CATSRDFSNQPQHF. Full variable domain (missing parts from reference TRBV15 and TRBJ1-5): DAMVIQNPRYQVTQFGKPVTLSCSQTLNHNVMYWYQQKSSQAPKLLFHYYDKDFNNEADTPDNFQSRRPNTSFCFLDIRSPGLGDTAMYLCATSRDFSNQPQHFGDGTRLSIL.

The chain links TRBV25-1 to TRBJ2-1; D unresolved. This CDR3 has 11 amino acids. CDR1 is MGHDK, CDR2 SYGVNS, per germline. The V and J ends lost 4 bases and 6 bases respectively, with 4 bases between them. Here the CDR3 DNA reads TGTGCCAGCAGTGTAATCAATGAGCAGTTCTTC. Its protein product is CASSVINEQFF.

V is TRBV7-8 and J is TRBJ2-7; 9 nucleotides agree with TRBD1. J gave up 3 bases and V 0 bases, and 3 bases lay outside the gene matches. The CDR3 extends over 15 amino acids. Germline V gene sequence: CDR1 SGHVS, CDR2 FQNEAQ. CDR3: CASSLASGQGYEQYF. CDR3 DNA sequence: TGTGCCAGCAGCTTAGCATCGGGACAGGGCTACGAGCAGTACTTC.

CDR3 nucleotide sequence: TGTGCCAGCAGCCCGGGAGGGAACGGCGGGGAGCTGTTTTTT. Translated: CASSPGGNGGELFF. The chain recombines TRBV4-2 with TRBJ2-2; 8 positions match TRBD2. The CDR3 runs 14 residues. V trimming: 4 bases; J trimming: 7 bases; junction bases outside the gene matches: 5. The germline gives CDR1 LGHNA, CDR2 YNFKEQ.